This TCR beta chain appears in the sequencing data of a study of molecular identifiers for immune sequencing clone quantification. About the study: Sequencing covered four of five parts into which replicate RNA from about 20,000 or 100,000 naive CD8 cells was split.

This clonotype was counted many times. What it binds is not known. Germline CDR1 is MNHEY and CDR2 is SVGAGI. V lost 2 bases and J 10 bases, leaving 23 bases between the germline ends. The CDR3 has 16 amino acids. MiXCR was run by TCRdb on the PCR reads, yielding one entry per CDR3 protein. The profile shows 300,000 to 350,000 distinct CDR3 sequences, 20% to 25% of them singletons. Sorting captured naive CD8 T cells as CD8+CD4-CCR7+CD45RA+. Study findings and constraints: In a background of over 750,000 naive cells, spiked Jurkat TCR RNA from one cell was reportedly detectable.

This clonotype originated in a human donor in good health. Some libraries in this study had Jurkat cell RNA spiked in. The chain uses TRBV6-5 and TRBJ2-5; D possibly uses TRBD1 or TRBD2 (6 bases each). Sequenced input: naive CD8+ T cells from blood, with Jurkat cell RNA spiked in. Subset noted: FACS-sorted CD8+CD4-CCR7+CD45RA+ naive T cells. CDR3 amino acids: CASSYGTVGGPGDQYF. In DNA, the CDR3 is TGTGCCAGCAGTTACGGGACGGTTGGGGGGCCAGGGGACCAGTACTTC.